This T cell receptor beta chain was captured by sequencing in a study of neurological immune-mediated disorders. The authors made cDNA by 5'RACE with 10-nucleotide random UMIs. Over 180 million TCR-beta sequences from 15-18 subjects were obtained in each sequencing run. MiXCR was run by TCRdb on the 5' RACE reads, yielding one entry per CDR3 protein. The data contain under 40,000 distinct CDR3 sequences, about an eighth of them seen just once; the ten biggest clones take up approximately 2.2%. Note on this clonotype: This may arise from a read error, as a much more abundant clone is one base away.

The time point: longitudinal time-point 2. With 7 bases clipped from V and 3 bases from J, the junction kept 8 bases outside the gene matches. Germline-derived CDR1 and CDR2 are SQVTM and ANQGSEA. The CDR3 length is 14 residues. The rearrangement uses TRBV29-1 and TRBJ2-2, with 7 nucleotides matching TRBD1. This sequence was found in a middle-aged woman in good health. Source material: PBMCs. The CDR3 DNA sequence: TGCAGCGCAAAAACAGGGGACGACACCGGGGAGCTGTTTTTT. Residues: CSAKTGDDTGELFF.